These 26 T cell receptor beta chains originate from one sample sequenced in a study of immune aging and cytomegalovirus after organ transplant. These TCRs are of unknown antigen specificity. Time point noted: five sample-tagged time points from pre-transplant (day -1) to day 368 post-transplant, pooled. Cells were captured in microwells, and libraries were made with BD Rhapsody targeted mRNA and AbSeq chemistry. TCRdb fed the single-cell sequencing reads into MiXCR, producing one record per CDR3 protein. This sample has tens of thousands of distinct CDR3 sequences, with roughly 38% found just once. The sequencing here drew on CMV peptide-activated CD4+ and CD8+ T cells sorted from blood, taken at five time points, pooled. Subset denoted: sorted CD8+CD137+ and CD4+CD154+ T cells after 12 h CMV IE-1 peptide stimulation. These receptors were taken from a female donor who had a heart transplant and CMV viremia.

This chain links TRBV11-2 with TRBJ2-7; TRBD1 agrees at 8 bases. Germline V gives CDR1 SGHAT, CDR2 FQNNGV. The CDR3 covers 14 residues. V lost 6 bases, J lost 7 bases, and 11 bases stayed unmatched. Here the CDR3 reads CASSAGQGGGEQYF. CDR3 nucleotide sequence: TGTGCCAGCAGTGCCGGACAGGGAGGAGGGGAGCAGTACTTC. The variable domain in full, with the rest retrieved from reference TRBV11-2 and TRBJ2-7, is EAGVAQSPRYKIIEKRQSVAFWCNPISGHATLYWYQQILGQGPKLLIQFQNNGVVDDSQLPKDRFSAERLKGVDSTLKIQPAKLEDSAVYLCASSAGQGGGEQYFGPGTRLTVT.

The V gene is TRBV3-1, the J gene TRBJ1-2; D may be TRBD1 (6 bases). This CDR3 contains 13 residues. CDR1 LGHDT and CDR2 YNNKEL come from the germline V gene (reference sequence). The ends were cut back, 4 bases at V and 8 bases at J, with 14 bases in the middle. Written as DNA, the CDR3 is TGTGCCAGCAGCCCCAAGAGGGGGGCAGGCTACACCTTC. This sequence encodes CASSPKRGAGYTF.

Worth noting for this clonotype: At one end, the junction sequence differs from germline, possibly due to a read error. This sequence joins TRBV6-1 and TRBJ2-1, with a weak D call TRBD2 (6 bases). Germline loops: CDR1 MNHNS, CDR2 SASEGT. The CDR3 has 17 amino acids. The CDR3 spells CASILAPGGAAYSEQFF. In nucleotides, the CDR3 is TGTGCCAGCATCCTAGCGCCTGGGGGAGCCGCCTACAGTGAGCAGTTCTTC.

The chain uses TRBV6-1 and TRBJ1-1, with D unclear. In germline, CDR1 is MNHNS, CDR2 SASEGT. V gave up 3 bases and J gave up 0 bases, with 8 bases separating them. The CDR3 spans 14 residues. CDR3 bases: TGTGCCAGCAGTGATCCCGGCGTGAACACTGAAGCTTTCTTT. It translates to CASSDPGVNTEAFF.

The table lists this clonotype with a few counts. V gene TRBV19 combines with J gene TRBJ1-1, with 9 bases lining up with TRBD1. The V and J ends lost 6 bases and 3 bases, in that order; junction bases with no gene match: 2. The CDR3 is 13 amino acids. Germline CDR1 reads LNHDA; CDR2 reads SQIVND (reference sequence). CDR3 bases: TGTGCCAGTAGCGACAGGGGGGACACTGAAGCTTTCTTT. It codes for CASSDRGDTEAFF.

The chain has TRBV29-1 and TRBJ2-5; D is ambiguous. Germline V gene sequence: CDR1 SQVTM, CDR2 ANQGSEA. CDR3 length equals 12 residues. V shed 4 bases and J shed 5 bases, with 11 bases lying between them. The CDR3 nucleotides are TGCAGCGTTGCCCAGAGAAGGGAGACCCAGTACTTC. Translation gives CSVAQRRETQYF.

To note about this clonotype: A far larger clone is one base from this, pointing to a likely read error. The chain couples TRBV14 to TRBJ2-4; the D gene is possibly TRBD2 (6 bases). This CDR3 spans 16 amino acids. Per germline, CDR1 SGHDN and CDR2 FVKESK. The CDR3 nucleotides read TGTGCCAGCAGCCCTCCGGGAGCACTAGCCAGAAACATTCAGTACTTC. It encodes CASSPPGALARNIQYF.

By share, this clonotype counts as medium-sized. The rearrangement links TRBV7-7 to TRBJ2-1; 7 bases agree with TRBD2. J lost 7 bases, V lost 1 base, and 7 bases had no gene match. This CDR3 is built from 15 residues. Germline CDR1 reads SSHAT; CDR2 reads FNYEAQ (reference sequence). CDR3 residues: CASSLDSGFLNEQFF. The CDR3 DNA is TGTGCCAGCAGCTTAGATAGCGGGTTTTTGAATGAGCAGTTCTTC.

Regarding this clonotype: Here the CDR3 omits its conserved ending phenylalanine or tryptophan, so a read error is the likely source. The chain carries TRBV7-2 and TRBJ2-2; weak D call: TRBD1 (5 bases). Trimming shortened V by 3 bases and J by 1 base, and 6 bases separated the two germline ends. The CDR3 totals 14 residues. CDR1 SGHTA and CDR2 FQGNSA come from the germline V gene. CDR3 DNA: TGTGCCAGCAGCTTTGGACAGAACACCGGGGAGCTGTTTTCT. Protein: CASSFGQNTGELFS.

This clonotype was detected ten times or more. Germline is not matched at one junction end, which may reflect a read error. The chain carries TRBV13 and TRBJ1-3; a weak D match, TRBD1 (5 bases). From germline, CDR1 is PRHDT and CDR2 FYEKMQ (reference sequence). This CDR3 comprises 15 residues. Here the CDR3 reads CASRRGLGPGNTIYF. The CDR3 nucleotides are TGCGCCAGCAGGCGCGGGCTGGGGCCTGGAAACACCATATATTTT. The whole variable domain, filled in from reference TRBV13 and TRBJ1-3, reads AAGVIQSPRHLIKEKRETATLKCYPIPRHDTVYWYQQGPGQDPQFLISFYEKMQSDKGSIPDRFSAQQFSDYHSELNMSSLELGDSALYFCASRRGLGPGNTIYFGEGSWLTVV.

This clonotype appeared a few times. In nucleotides, the CDR3 is TGTGCCAGCAGCTCAAAGGAGGGAGAGACCCAGTACTTC. As protein: CASSSKEGETQYF. The rearrangement uses TRBV7-9 and TRBJ2-5; TRBD2 is a possible D gene (6 bases). Per the germline V gene, CDR1 is SEHNR and CDR2 is FQNEAQ (reference sequence). This CDR3 has 13 amino acids. Trimming removed 4 bases at V and 4 bases at J, with 10 bases between.

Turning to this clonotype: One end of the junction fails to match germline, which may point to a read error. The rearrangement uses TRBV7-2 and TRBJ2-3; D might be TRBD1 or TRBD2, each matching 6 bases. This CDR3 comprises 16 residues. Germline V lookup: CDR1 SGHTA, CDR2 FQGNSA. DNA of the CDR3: TGTGCCAGCAGCTTAGTACAGGGATGGAGGGCAGATGCGCAGTATTTT. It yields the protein CASSLVQGWRADAQYF. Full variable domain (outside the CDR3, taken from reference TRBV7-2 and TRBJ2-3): GAGVSQSPSNKVTEKGKDVELRCDPISGHTALYWYRQSLGQGLEFLIYFQGNSAPDKSGLPSDRFSAERTGGSVSTLTIQRTQQEDSAVYLCASSLVQGWRADAQYFGPGTRLTVL.

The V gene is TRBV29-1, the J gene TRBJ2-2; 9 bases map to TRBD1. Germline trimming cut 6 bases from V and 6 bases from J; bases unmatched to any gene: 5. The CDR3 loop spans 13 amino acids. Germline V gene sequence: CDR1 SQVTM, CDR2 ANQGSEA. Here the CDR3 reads CSVTGTGSGELFF. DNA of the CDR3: TGCAGCGTAACCGGGACAGGGTCCGGGGAGCTGTTTTTT.

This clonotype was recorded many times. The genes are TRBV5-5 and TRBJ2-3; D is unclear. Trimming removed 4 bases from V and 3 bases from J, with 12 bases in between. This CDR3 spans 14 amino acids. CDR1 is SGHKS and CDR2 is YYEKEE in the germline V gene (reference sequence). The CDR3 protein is CASSVVKMTDTQYF. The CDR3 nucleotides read TGTGCCAGCAGCGTAGTTAAGATGACAGATACGCAGTATTTT. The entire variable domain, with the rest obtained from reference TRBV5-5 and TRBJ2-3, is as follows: DAGVTQSPTHLIKTRGQQVTLRCSPISGHKSVSWYQQVLGQGPQFIFQYYEKEERGRGNFPDRFSARQFPNYSSELNVNALLLGDSALYLCASSVVKMTDTQYFGPGTRLTVL.

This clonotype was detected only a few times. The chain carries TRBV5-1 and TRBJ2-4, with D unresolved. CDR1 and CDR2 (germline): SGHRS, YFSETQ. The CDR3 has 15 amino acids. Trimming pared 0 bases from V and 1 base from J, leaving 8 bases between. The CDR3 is CASSLVGSAKNIQYF. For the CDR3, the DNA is TGCGCCAGCAGCTTGGTCGGCTCGGCCAAAAACATTCAGTACTTC.

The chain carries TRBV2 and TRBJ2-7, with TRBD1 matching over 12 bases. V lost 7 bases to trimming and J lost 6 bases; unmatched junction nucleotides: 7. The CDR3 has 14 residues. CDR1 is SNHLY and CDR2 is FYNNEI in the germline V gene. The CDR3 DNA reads TGTGCCAGCACACCGGGACAGGGGGCTCGCGAGCAGTACTTC. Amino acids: CASTPGQGAREQYF.

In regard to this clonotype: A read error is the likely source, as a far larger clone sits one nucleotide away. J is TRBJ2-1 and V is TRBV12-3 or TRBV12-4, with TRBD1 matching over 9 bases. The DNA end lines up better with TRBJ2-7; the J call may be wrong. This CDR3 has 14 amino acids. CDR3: CASSPGTGTHGQYF. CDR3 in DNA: TGTGCCAGCAGCCCCGGGACAGGGACCCACGGGCAGTACTTC.

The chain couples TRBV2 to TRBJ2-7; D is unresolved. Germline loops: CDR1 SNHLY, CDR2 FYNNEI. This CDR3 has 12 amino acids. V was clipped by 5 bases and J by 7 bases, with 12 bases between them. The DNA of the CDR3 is TGTGCCAGCAGTAACTGGGTGGCGGAGCAGTACTTC. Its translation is CASSNWVAEQYF.

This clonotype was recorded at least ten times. The chain's CDR3 is CASSYRGHPAYNSPLHF. DNA of the CDR3: TGTGCCAGCAGTTATCGTGGTCATCCCGCCTATAATTCACCCCTCCACTTT. The chain links TRBV6-2 or TRBV6-3 to TRBJ1-6; no clear D gene. Trimming pared 3 bases from V and 2 bases from J, leaving 14 bases between. This CDR3 comprises 17 residues. Germline V gives CDR1 MNHEY, CDR2 SVGEGT.

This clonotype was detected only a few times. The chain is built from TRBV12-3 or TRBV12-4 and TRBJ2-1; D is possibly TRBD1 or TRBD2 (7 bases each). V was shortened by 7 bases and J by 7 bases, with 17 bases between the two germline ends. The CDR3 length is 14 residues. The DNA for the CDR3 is TGTGCCAGCACCTCAGGGGGGGCCTGGAATGAGCAGTTCTTC. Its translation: CASTSGGAWNEQFF.

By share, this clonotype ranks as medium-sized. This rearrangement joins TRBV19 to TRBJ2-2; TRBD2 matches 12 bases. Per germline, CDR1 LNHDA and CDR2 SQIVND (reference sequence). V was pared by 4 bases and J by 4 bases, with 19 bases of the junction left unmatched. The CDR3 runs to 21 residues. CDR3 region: CASSTSGLRLAGGPGTGELFF. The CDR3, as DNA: TGTGCCAGTAGTACGTCGGGACTGCGTCTAGCGGGAGGGCCGGGCACCGGGGAGCTGTTTTTT.

CDR3 sequence: CASSRRRTDTQYF. CDR3 sequence (DNA): TGTGCCAGCAGCCGCCGAAGGACAGATACGCAGTATTTT. This chain links TRBV7-3 with TRBJ2-3; no reliable D call. The CDR3 has 13 residues. Germline assignment: CDR1 SGHTA and CDR2 FQGTGA. V lost 5 bases and J lost 3, with 9 bases in between.

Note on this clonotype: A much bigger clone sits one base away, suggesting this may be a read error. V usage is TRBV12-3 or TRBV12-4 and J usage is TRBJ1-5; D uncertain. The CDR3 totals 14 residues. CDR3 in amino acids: CASSFSSGNQPRHF. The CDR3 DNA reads TGTGCCAGCAGTTTTTCCTCGGGCAATCAGCCCCGGCATTTT.

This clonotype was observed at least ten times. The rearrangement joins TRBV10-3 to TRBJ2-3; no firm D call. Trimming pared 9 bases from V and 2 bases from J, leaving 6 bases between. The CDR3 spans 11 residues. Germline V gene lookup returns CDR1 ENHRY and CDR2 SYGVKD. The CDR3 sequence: CAIRNTDTQYF. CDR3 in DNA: TGTGCCATACGAAACACAGATACGCAGTATTTT.

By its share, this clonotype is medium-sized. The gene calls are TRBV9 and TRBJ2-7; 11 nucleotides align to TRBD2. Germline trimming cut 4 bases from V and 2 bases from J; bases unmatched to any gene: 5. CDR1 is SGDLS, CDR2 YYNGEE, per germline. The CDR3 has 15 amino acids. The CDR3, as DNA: TGTGCCAGCAGCAACGGACTAGCGGGCGCCTACGAGCAGTACTTC. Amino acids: CASSNGLAGAYEQYF.

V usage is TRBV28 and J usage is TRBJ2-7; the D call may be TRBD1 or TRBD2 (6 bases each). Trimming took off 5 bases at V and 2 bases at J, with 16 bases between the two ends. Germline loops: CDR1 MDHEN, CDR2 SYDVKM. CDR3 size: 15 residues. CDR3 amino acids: CASSRPGAPTYEQYF. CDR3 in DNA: TGTGCCAGCAGTCGTCCGGGGGCTCCCACCTACGAGCAGTACTTC.